This is a list of T cell receptor beta chains from one sample in a study of blood T cell repertoires in COVID-19. Libraries were prepared by immunoSEQ multiplex PCR; TCRdb keeps only in-frame clonotypes and omits some of them. The sample has 200,000 to 300,000 clones; about four fifths are singletons. Specimen: peripheral blood. The receptor set was obtained from an elderly woman with acute or convalescent COVID-19. Both conserved end residues are part of each CDR3. A D gene is named only where the DNA matches it firmly. For some rows the clone size is stated as once, few or many, or as a class when expanded; others skip it.

TRBJ2-1,TRBD2,NA,TRBV4-2,TGTGCCAGCAGCCACCCGCTCACGGGACTAGCTTCCTTTGAGCAGTTCTTC,CASSHPLTGLASFEQFF
TRBJ1-2,TRBD1,NA,TRBV10-3,TGTGCCATCAGTTCCCGACAGGGGGCGCGAGGGGACGGGGGCTACACCTTC,CAISSRQGARGDGGYTF
TRBJ1-5,NA,NA,TRBV6-5,TGTGCCAGCAGTCACGGACAGAGCAATCAGCCCCAGCATTTT,CASSHGQSNQPQHF
TRBJ1-3,NA,NA,TRBV27,TGTGCCAGCAGTCCCATCCCGGTCTCTGGAAACACCATATATTTT,CASSPIPVSGNTIYF
TRBJ2-7,TRBD1,NA,TRBV4-1,TGCGCCAGCAGCCAAGATCGGGACAGAGTCGGCGAGCAGTACTTC,CASSQDRDRVGEQYF
TRBJ1-5,NA,NA,TRBV27,TGTGCCAGCAGTTTAGGGGTGGGGCTGGGCAATCAGCCCCAGCATTTT,CASSLGVGLGNQPQHF
TRBJ1-5,NA,once,TRBV4-1,TGCGCCAGCAGCCGTTCGACAGAAAACAATCAGCCCCAGCATTTT,CASSRSTENNQPQHF
TRBJ2-4,TRBD2,once,TRBV2,TGTGCCAGCAGCCCCGGGGGGGGTCAAAACATTCAGTACTTC,CASSPGGGQNIQYF
TRBJ1-6,NA,NA,TRBV28,TGTGCCAGCAGTTTCTTCGATTCACCCCTCCACTTT,CASSFFDSPLHF
TRBJ2-3,NA,NA,TRBV5-5,TGTGCCAGCAGTTGGCACACAGATACGCAGTATTTT,CASSWHTDTQYF
TRBJ2-2,TRBD1,NA,TRBV3-1/TRBV3-2,TGTGCCAGCAGCCACGGACAGGGGGGCGCCGGGGAGCTGTTTTTT,CASSHGQGGAGELFF
TRBJ1-6,NA,NA,TRBV10-3,TGTGCCATCAGTGAGTCTAAACAGGGAGTAGGGTCACCCCTCCACTTT,CAISESKQGVGSPLHF
TRBJ1-5,NA,NA,TRBV15,TGTGCCACCAGCAGAGATGGGGGCCGGGACGTCAATCAGCCCCAGCATTTT,CATSRDGGRDVNQPQHF
TRBJ1-2,NA,NA,TRBV18,TGTGCCAGCTCACCATCGGGACTCTCTAACTATGGCTACACCTTC,CASSPSGLSNYGYTF
TRBJ1-1,NA,few,TRBV5-5,TGTGCCAGCAGCTTAGAAGGCGGAGACAACACTGAAGCTTTCTTT,CASSLEGGDNTEAFF
TRBJ1-1,NA,NA,TRBV3-1/TRBV3-2,TGTGCCAGCAGTCACAGGGACACTGAAGCTTTCTTT,CASSHRDTEAFF
TRBJ1-5,NA,NA,TRBV6-5,TGTGCCAGCAGTCCCAGCAGGGTGGGCAATCAGCCCCAGCATTTT,CASSPSRVGNQPQHF
TRBJ1-2,TRBD1,NA,TRBV5-1,TGCGCCAGCAGCTTGGGGACAGGGGGCTACACCTTC,CASSLGTGGYTF
TRBJ1-2,TRBD1,once,TRBV9,TGTGCCAGCAGCGCGGGGGGGACAGACCCCTATGGCTACACCTTC,CASSAGGTDPYGYTF
TRBJ1-2,TRBD1,NA,TRBV19,TGTGCCAGTAGTACCGGACAGGGGGCATATTCTACTTATGGCTACACCTTC,CASSTGQGAYSTYGYTF
TRBJ2-1,TRBD1,NA,TRBV11-2,TGTGCCAGCAACCGCCGGGACAGGGGAACCAGTGAGCAGTTCTTC,CASNRRDRGTSEQFF
TRBJ2-2,TRBD2,NA,TRBV5-4,TGTGCCAGCAGCTTGCCCGGGGGGGCTGCCGGGGAGCTGTTTTTT,CASSLPGGAAGELFF
TRBJ2-5,NA,NA,TRBV30,TGTGCCTGGAGTAGGGGGGGGCTGGAAGAGACCCAGTACTTC,CAWSRGGLEETQYF
TRBJ2-1,NA,once,TRBV5-6,TGTGCCAGCAGCTCGGGATATGAGCAGTTCTTC,CASSSGYEQFF